These 11 T cell receptor beta chains were sequenced from one sample in a study of T cell responses to AZD1222 COVID-19 vaccine. Sequenced by immunoSEQ multiplex PCR; TCRdb stores in-frame clones only, minus some. The sample records roughly 150,000 clones, 90% being singletons. Sequenced here: peripheral blood, sampled 28 days after the second AZD1222 dose. The receptor source for this set is an adult who received the AZD1222 COVID-19 vaccine.

The rearrangement links TRBV9 to TRBJ1-2; TRBD1 matches 7 bases. Trimming at V came to 1 base and at J to 6 bases, leaving 6 bases not matched to a gene. This CDR3 spans 14 amino acids. The germline gives CDR1 SGDLS, CDR2 YYNGEE. The CDR3 region is CASSVSGTADGYTF. In DNA form, the CDR3 reads TGTGCCAGCAGCGTAAGCGGGACAGCCGATGGCTACACCTTC.

This chain's CDR3 is CASSLAGRGATGAFF. CDR3 nucleotides: TGTGCCAGCAGCTTAGCCGGGAGGGGAGCAACGGGAGCTTTCTTT. The chain employs TRBV7-9 and TRBJ1-1; the D gene is possibly TRBD1 (5 bases). V lost 0 bases and J 10 bases, leaving 18 bases between the germline ends. The CDR3 is 15 residues long. CDR1 SEHNR and CDR2 FQNEAQ come from the germline V gene (reference sequence).

The V and J genes are TRBV7-9 and TRBJ2-5, with TRBD2 identical over 7 bases. The V and J ends lost 3 bases and 4 bases, in that order; junction bases with no gene match: 14. The CDR3 consists of 17 residues. Germline assignment: CDR1 SEHNR and CDR2 FQNEAQ (reference sequence). CDR3 nucleotide sequence: TGTGCCAGCAGCTTGGGGGGAGCGGGGACGGGAGTAGAGACCCAGTACTTC. Residues: CASSLGGAGTGVETQYF.

The chain is built from TRBV3-1 (or the pseudogene TRBV3-2) and TRBJ1-4; 7 bases fit TRBD1. Trimming at V came to 2 bases and at J to 14 bases, leaving 5 bases not matched to a gene. CDR1 is LGHDT, CDR2 YNNKEL, per germline (reference sequence). The CDR3 consists of 12 residues. The CDR3 coding sequence is TGTGCCAGCAGCCAACAGAGGGGGCCTCTGTTTTTT. Its translation is CASSQQRGPLFF.

The CDR3 region is CATGGSGHEKLFF. As DNA, the CDR3 is TGTGCCACAGGGGGCTCAGGGCATGAAAAACTGTTTTTT. This chain links TRBV11-2 with TRBJ1-4; 8 bases line up with TRBD1. The CDR3 loop spans 13 amino acids. V lost 10 bases and J lost 6; bases outside the gene matches: 7. The V gene's germline CDR1 is SGHAT and CDR2 FQNNGV.

V usage is TRBV7-9 and J usage is TRBJ1-2; D remains ambiguous. Germline loops: CDR1 SEHNR, CDR2 FQNEAQ (reference sequence). The V end lost 1 base, the J end lost 4 bases, and 13 bases lay between the germline ends. The CDR3 sequence is 15 residues long. The CDR3 is CASSLEGLRGYGYTF. In nucleotides, the CDR3 is TGTGCCAGCAGCTTAGAAGGGTTACGGGGCTATGGCTACACCTTC.

This chain joins TRBV5-4 and TRBJ2-5; TRBD1 matches 7 bases. This CDR3 has 16 amino acids. Germline lookup yields CDR1 SGHNT and CDR2 YYREEE (reference sequence). J lost 2 bases, V lost 3 bases, and 10 bases had no gene match. CDR3 in DNA: TGTGCCAGCAGCTCACTCGGGACAGATTCACAAGAGACCCAGTACTTC. It codes for CASSSLGTDSQETQYF.

This chain links TRBV6-5 with TRBJ2-1; the D gene is possibly TRBD1 (6 bases). In germline, CDR1 is MNHEY, CDR2 SVGAGI. This CDR3 region has 15 residues. Deletions cut 5 bases from V and 7 bases from J, with 18 bases between. This chain's CDR3 is CASSTGSPPWNEQFF. CDR3 coding DNA: TGTGCCAGCAGTACAGGGAGCCCCCCGTGGAATGAGCAGTTCTTC.

This clone occurred once. The chain joins TRBV10-3 to TRBJ1-1; D not certain. This CDR3 is built from 13 residues. The V end was cut by 6 bases, the J end by 5 bases, with 13 bases between. CDR1 and CDR2 from the germline V gene are ENHRY and SYGVKD. In DNA form, the CDR3 reads TGTGCCATCAGGGAGGACGGGAGAACTGAAGCTTTCTTT. Its protein product is CAIREDGRTEAFF.

This chain connects TRBV19 to TRBJ2-1; the D gene is possibly TRBD2 (6 bases). Germline lookup yields CDR1 LNHDA and CDR2 SQIVND (reference sequence). CDR3 length equals 13 residues. The CDR3 DNA sequence: TGTGCTAGCGGCCGGACTGGAGGTTTGGAGCAGTTCTTC. Translated, it gives CASGRTGGLEQFF.

The chain is built from TRBV21-1 and TRBJ2-7; the D call TRBD1 from the table was never checked on the DNA. TRBV21-1 is a recognized pseudogene. The CDR3 length is 14 residues. CDR3 in amino acids: CQRDRYWSSYEQYF. CDR3 DNA: TGCCAGCGGGACAGGTATTGGAGCTCCTACGAGCAGTACTTC.